The 15 T cell receptor beta chains below all came from one sample that was sequenced in a study of beta chain features in type 1 diabetes. Isolated RNA was reverse transcribed in full, so expressed TCRB transcripts were sequenced. Clones were read by immunoSEQ multiplex PCR, and TCRdb kept only the in-frame ones, dropping some. The sample consists of more than 50,000 clones, about 55% of them appearing once. Specimen: Tregs from blood. The receptors derive from a woman younger than 35 in good health.

This chain connects TRBV7-2 to TRBJ2-3; TRBD2 might be the D (5 bases). The ends were cut back, 3 bases at V and 6 bases at J, with 13 bases in the middle. Looked up from germline, CDR1 is SGHTA and CDR2 is FQGNSA. The CDR3 spans 14 residues. CDR3 region: CASSFVGVRDTQYF. In DNA, the CDR3 is TGTGCCAGCAGCTTCGTGGGAGTGAGGGATACGCAGTATTTT.

This chain joins TRBV6-5 and TRBJ2-1, with 9 bases identical to TRBD1. The CDR3 consists of 15 residues. The V segment lost 5 bases and the J segment 8 bases; nucleotides outside the gene matches: 10. Germline CDR1 is MNHEY and CDR2 is SVGAGI. The CDR3 region is CASSPSGQGSYEQFF. CDR3 bases: TGTGCCAGCAGTCCCTCGGGACAGGGTAGCTATGAGCAGTTCTTC.

The rearrangement joins TRBV6-5 to TRBJ1-5; TRBD1 matches 7 bases. Germline-derived CDR1 and CDR2 are MNHEY and SVGAGI. The CDR3 spans 15 residues. V shed 2 bases, J shed 7 bases, and the junction held 8 bases outside the gene matches. CDR3 in amino acids: CASSYTKGASQPQHF. Here the CDR3 DNA reads TGTGCCAGCAGTTACACTAAGGGGGCCAGCCAGCCCCAGCATTTT.

The chain employs TRBV18 and TRBJ2-5; tentatively, D is TRBD2 (6 bases). Looked up from germline, CDR1 is KGHSH and CDR2 is LQKENI. Between the trimmed V and J ends, which lost 6 bases and 4 bases, there was a span of 12 bases. CDR3 length: 13 residues. CDR3 loop: CASSPGELETQYF. As DNA, the CDR3 is TGTGCCAGCTCCCCGGGGGAGTTAGAGACCCAGTACTTC.

The chain combines TRBV7-3 with TRBJ2-3; D possibly corresponds to TRBD2 (7 bases). Germline-derived CDR1 and CDR2 are SGHTA and FQGTGA. CDR3 size: 16 residues. V dropped 0 bases and J dropped 7 bases, with 17 bases sitting between them. The CDR3: CASSLTGGGARYTQYF. CDR3 sequence (DNA): TGTGCCAGCAGCTTAACGGGTGGGGGGGCACGGTATACGCAGTATTTT.

This clone was recorded a few times. The chain carries TRBV15 and TRBJ2-1; D not certain. Germline V lookup: CDR1 LNHNV, CDR2 YYDKDF (reference sequence). Trimming removed 0 bases from V and 9 bases from J, with 6 bases in between. This CDR3 has 12 amino acids. The CDR3 DNA reads as TGTGCCACCAGCAGAGAGATCGGTGAGCAGTTCTTC. Translation gives CATSREIGEQFF.

This clone was detected only a few times. This chain joins TRBV7-9 and TRBJ1-2; no definite D call. Trimming took off 1 base at V and 4 bases at J, with 7 bases between the two ends. This CDR3 has 13 amino acids. Germline V gene lookup returns CDR1 SEHNR and CDR2 FQNEAQ (reference sequence). The CDR3 protein is CASSLDGSYGYTF. The CDR3, as DNA: TGTGCCAGCAGCTTAGACGGGTCCTATGGCTACACCTTC.

This chain uses TRBV19 with TRBJ1-6, with D unclear. The germline V gene has CDR1 LNHDA and CDR2 SQIVND (reference sequence). This CDR3 region has 13 residues. V shed 10 bases and J shed 8 bases, with 15 bases lying between them. The CDR3 loop is CATRDTYYSPLHF. CDR3 bases: TGTGCCACCCGCGACACTTACTATTCACCCCTCCACTTT.

The rearrangement uses TRBV30 and TRBJ2-5, with 7 bases aligning to TRBD1. With V trimmed by 3 bases and J by 5 bases, 6 bases remained unmatched. In germline, CDR1 is GTSNPN, CDR2 SVGIG (reference sequence). The length of the CDR3 is 13 residues. The CDR3: CAWRPTGVETQYF. In nucleotides, the CDR3 is TGTGCCTGGAGGCCCACAGGGGTCGAGACCCAGTACTTC.

The chain combines TRBV6-5 with TRBJ1-5, with no clear D. Germline-derived CDR1 and CDR2 are MNHEY and SVGAGI. The CDR3 is 16 amino acids. With 0 bases removed from V and 3 bases from J, the gap between germline ends came to 12 bases. The CDR3 here is CASSYSSRGSNQPQHF. CDR3 nucleotide sequence: TGTGCCAGCAGTTACTCTTCAAGAGGCTCCAATCAGCCCCAGCATTTT.

V usage is TRBV5-1 and J usage is TRBJ2-5; the match to TRBD2 covers 7 bases. After removal of 4 bases from V and 6 bases from J, the junction contained 18 bases not matched to a gene. Germline V lookup: CDR1 SGHRS, CDR2 YFSETQ. The CDR3 covers 17 residues. CDR3 DNA sequence: TGCGCCAGCAGCCCGGCCATAGGGAAGCGGGGAGGAAAGACCCAGTACTTC. Its protein product is CASSPAIGKRGGKTQYF.

V usage is TRBV7-2 and J usage is TRBJ1-5, with 8 nucleotides matching TRBD1. V was pared by 1 base and J by 6 bases, with 5 bases of the junction left unmatched. The CDR3 totals 15 residues. The germline V gene has CDR1 SGHTA and CDR2 FQGNSA. The CDR3 DNA reads TGTGCCAGCAGCTTAGAGGGCAGGGGGCTTCAGCCCCAGCATTTT. Encoded protein: CASSLEGRGLQPQHF.

The rearrangement links TRBV9 to TRBJ1-4; D might be TRBD1 (6 bases). Germline values: CDR1 SGDLS, CDR2 YYNGEE. The CDR3 loop spans 15 amino acids. Trimming shortened V by 3 bases and J by 8 bases, and 17 bases separated the two germline ends. The CDR3 reads CASSATGSAAEKLFF. CDR3 nucleotide sequence: TGTGCCAGCAGCGCTACAGGGAGCGCGGCCGAAAAACTGTTTTTT.

The chain couples TRBV7-9 to TRBJ2-7; 10 nucleotides line up with TRBD2. CDR1 and CDR2 from the germline V gene are SEHNR and FQNEAQ (reference sequence). Trimming cost V 5 bases and J 2 bases; bases outside gene matches: 6. The CDR3 runs to 15 residues. The CDR3 coding sequence is TGTGCCAGCAGCCTAGGGACTAGCGTAGCCTACGAGCAGTACTTC. Protein: CASSLGTSVAYEQYF. The entire variable domain, with the rest obtained from reference TRBV7-9 and TRBJ2-7, is as follows: DTGVSQNPRHKITKRGQNVTFRCDPISEHNRLYWYRQTLGQGPEFLTYFQNEAQLEKSRLLSDRFSAERPKGSFSTLEIQRTEQGDSAMYLCASSLGTSVAYEQYFGPGTRLTVT.

The V and J genes are TRBV7-9 and TRBJ2-7; D is uncertain. Per the germline V gene, CDR1 is SEHNR and CDR2 is FQNEAQ (reference sequence). Trimming removed 1 base from V and 0 bases from J, with 7 bases in between. The CDR3 has 14 residues. CDR3 residues: CASSLGQVSYEQYF. The DNA of the CDR3 is TGTGCCAGCAGCTTAGGGCAGGTCTCCTACGAGCAGTACTTC.